This note documents a single T cell receptor beta chain sequence. Its antigen is not identified. The data were obtained in a study of cytomegalovirus exposure and HLA in healthy donors. Study background: The roughly 130 validation repertoires used the same platform as the roughly 720 first-cohort repertoires (as reported by a later analysis). The study's findings and limits: Rarity marked most TCR sequences, yet some public TCRs occurred in many donors.

TCRdb keeps only in-frame clones here, not all; method: immunoSEQ multiplex PCR. The sample consists of under 200,000 clones, approximately 78% of them appearing once. The sequencing input was PBMCs. This receptor was obtained from a woman in her twenties or thirties in good health and CMV-seronegative.

CDR3: CASSIEWNRAQNEQFF. The CDR3 DNA reads as TGTGCCAGTAGTATAGAATGGAACAGGGCACAAAATGAGCAGTTCTTC. The rearrangement joins TRBV19 to TRBJ2-1, with a weak D call TRBD1 (6 bases). Trimming took off 0 bases at V and 7 bases at J, with 16 bases between the two ends. Germline-derived CDR1 and CDR2 are LNHDA and SQIVND (reference sequence). The CDR3 is 16 residues long.